This record covers a single T cell receptor (beta chain). TCR beta CDR3 sequences were amplified from RNA transcripts. When the TCR CDR3 underwent first-round RT-PCR, the HTBI primer set was used. TCRdb re-analysed the multiplex PCR reads in MiXCR, keeping a single row per CDR3 protein. The data show just under 750,000 distinct CDR3 sequences, 35% seen once. This specimen comes from a study of T cells in Graves' hyperthyroidism and ophthalmopathy. Study-wide background: Peripheral blood sampling occurred at initial diagnosis, before any treatment.

This CDR3 comprises 14 residues. V dropped 7 bases and J dropped 4; count of bases not matched to a gene: 6. CDR1 is KGHDR, CDR2 SFDVKD, per germline. Patients were excluded because of uncontrolled infection, other autoimmune disease, pregnancy or lactation. The diagnostic basis comprised clinical symptoms, serum thyroxine and TRAb, thyroid ultrasound and orbital computed tomography. The PBMCs were taken from about 10 ml of fresh peripheral blood. The specimen sequenced was blood. This chain joins TRBV24-1 and TRBJ2-5; 9 nucleotides line up with TRBD1. This sequence was found in a woman aged 40 to 55 with Graves' hyperthyroidism. The CDR3: CATRGTGGSETQYF. In nucleotides, the CDR3 is TGTGCCACCAGGGGAACAGGGGGCTCAGAGACCCAGTACTTC.